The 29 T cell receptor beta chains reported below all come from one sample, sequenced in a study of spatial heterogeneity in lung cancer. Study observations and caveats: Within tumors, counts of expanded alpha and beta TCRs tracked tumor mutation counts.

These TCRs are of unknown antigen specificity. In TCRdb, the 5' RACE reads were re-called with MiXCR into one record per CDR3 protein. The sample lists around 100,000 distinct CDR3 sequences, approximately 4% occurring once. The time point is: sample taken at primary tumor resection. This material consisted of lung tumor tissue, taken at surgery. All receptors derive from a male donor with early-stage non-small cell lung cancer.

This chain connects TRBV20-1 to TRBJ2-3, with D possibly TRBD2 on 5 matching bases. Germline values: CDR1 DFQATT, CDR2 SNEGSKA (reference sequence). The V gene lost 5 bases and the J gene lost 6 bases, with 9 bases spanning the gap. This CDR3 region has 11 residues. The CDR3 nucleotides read TGCAGTGCTGTAGCGCGGGATACGCAGTATTTT. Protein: CSAVARDTQYF.

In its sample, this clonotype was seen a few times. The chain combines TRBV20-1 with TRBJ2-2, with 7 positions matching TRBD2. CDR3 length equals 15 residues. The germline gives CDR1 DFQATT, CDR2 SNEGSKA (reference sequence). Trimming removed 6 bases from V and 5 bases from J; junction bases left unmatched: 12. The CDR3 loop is CSAPMAGDETGELFF. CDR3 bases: TGCAGTGCACCGATGGCGGGAGATGAGACCGGGGAGCTGTTTTTT.

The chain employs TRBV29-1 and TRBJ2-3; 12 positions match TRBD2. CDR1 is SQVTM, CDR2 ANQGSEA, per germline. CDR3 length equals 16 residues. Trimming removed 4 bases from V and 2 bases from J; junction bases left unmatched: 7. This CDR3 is CSVVLTSGSPTDTQYF. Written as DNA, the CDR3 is TGCAGCGTTGTGTTGACTAGCGGGAGCCCCACAGATACGCAGTATTTT.

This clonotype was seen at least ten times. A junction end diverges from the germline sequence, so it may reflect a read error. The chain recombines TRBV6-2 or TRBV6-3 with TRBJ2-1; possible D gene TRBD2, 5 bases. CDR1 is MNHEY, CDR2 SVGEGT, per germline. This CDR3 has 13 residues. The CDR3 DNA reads TGTGCCAGCAGTAACTGGGCTAGCTTGGAGCATTTCTTC. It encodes CASSNWASLEHFF.

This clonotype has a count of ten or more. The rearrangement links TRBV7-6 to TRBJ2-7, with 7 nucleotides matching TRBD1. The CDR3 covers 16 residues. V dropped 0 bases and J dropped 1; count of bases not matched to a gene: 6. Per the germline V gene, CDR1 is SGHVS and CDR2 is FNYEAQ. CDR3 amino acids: CASSLAPGTVSYEQYF. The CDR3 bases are TGTGCCAGCAGCTTAGCCCCTGGGACAGTTTCCTACGAGCAGTACTTC.

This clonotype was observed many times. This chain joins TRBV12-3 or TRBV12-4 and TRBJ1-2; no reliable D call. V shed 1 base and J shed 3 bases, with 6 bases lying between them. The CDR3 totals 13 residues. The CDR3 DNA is TGTGCCAGCAGTTTAGGGACGTACTATGGCTACACCTTC. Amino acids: CASSLGTYYGYTF.

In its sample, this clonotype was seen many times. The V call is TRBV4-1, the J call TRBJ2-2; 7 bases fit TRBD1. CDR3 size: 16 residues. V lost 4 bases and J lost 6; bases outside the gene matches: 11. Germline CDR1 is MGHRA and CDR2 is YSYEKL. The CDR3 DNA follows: TGCGCCAGCAGCCGACAGGAGAGGGGGCTAGCCGGGGAGCTGTTTTTT. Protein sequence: CASSRQERGLAGELFF.

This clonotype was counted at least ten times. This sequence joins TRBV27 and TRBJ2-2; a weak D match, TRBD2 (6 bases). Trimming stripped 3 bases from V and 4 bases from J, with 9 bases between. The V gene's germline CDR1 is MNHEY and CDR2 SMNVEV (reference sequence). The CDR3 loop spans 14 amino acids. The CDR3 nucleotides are TGTGCCAGCAGTTTCACCGGGGGCACCGGGGAGCTGTTTTTT. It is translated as CASSFTGGTGELFF.

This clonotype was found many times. The CDR3 is CASSYSSTQPQHF. The DNA for the CDR3 is TGTGCCAGCAGTTACTCGAGTACTCAGCCCCAGCATTTT. This chain links TRBV6-6 with TRBJ1-5; D call uncertain. Germline-derived CDR1 and CDR2 are MNHNY and SVGAGI (reference sequence). The CDR3 covers 13 residues. V was trimmed by 0 bases and J by 6 bases, leaving 6 bases between them.

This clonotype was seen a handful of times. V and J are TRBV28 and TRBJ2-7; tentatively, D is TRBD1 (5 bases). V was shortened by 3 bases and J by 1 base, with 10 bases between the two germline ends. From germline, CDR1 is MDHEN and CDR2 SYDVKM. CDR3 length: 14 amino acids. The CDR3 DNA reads TGTGCCAGCAGTTTGACAGTCCTTTCCTACGAGCAGTACTTC. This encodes CASSLTVLSYEQYF.

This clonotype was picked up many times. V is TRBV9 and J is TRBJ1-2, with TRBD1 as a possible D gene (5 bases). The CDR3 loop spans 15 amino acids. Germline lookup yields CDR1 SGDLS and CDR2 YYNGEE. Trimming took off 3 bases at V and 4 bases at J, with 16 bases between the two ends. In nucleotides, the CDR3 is TGTGCCAGCAGCGCAGGGACTTTCAGACCCTATGGCTACACCTTC. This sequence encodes CASSAGTFRPYGYTF.

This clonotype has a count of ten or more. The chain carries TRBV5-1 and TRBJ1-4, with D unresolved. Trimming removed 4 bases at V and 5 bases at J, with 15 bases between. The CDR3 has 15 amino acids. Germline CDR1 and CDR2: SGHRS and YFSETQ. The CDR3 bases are TGCGCCAGCAGCACGAACGTGGCCATCAATGAAAAACTGTTTTTT. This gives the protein CASSTNVAINEKLFF.

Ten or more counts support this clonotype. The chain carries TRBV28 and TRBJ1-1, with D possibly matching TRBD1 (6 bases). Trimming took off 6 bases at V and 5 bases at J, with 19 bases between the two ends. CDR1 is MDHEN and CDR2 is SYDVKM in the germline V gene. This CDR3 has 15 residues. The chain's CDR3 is CASSYLLGAGTEAFF. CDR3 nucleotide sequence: TGTGCCAGCAGCTACCTGTTGGGGGCGGGTACTGAAGCTTTCTTT.

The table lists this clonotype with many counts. The CDR3 reads CSARNGYSTQYF. The CDR3 DNA is TGCAGTGCTAGGAATGGCTATAGTACGCAGTATTTT. The chain is built from TRBV20-1 and TRBJ2-3, with no clear D. The CDR3 sequence is 12 residues long. Germline assignment: CDR1 DFQATT and CDR2 SNEGSKA (reference sequence). V lost 3 bases and J lost 8, with 12 bases in between.

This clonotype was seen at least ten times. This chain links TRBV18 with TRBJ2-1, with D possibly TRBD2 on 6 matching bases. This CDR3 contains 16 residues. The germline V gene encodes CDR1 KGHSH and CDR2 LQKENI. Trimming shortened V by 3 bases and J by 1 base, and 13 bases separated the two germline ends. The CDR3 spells CASSPFSGKSYNEQFF. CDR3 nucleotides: TGTGCCAGCTCACCCTTTAGCGGCAAATCCTACAATGAGCAGTTCTTC. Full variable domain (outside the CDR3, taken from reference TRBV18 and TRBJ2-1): NAGVMQNPRHLVRRRGQEARLRCSPMKGHSHVYWYRQLPEEGLKFMVYLQKENIIDESGMPKERFSAEFPKEGPSILRIQQVVRGDSAAYFCASSPFSGKSYNEQFFGPGTRLTVL.

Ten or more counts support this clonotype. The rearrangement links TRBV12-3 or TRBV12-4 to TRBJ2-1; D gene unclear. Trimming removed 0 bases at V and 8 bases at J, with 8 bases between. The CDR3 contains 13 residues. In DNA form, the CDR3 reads TGTGCCAGCAGTTTAGCCCCCCGGGATGAGCAGTTCTTC. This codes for CASSLAPRDEQFF.

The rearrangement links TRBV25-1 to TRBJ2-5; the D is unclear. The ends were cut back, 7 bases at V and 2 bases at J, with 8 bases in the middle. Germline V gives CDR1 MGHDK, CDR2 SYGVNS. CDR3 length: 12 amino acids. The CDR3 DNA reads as TGTGCCAGCACTGGTTATCAAGAGACCCAGTACTTC. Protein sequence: CASTGYQETQYF.

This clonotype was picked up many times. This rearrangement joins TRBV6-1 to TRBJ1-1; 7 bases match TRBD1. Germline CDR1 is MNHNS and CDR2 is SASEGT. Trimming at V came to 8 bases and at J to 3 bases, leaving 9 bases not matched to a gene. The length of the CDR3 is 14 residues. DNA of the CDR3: TGTGCCAGCGAAGAAGGGGGCTGGGACACTGAAGCTTTCTTT. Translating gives CASEEGGWDTEAFF.

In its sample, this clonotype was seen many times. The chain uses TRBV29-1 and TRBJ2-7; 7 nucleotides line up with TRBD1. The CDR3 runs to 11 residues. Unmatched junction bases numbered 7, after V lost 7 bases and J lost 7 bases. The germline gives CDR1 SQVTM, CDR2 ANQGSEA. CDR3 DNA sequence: TGCAGCGCCCGACAGGGTTGGGAGCAGTACTTC. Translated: CSARQGWEQYF.

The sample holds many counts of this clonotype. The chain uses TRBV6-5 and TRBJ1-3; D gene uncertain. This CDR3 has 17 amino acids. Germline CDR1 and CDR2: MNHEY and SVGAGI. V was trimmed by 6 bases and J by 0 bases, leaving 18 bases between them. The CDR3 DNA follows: TGTGCCAGCAGCCGGTTGACAATGGGAAGCTCTGGAAACACCATATATTTT. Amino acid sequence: CASSRLTMGSSGNTIYF.

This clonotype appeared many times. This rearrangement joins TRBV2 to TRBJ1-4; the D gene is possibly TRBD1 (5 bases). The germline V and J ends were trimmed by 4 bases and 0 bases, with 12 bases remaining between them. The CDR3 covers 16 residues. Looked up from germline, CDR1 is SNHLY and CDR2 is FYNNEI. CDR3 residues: CASSGQRPATNEKLFF. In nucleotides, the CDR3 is TGTGCCAGCAGTGGACAGCGACCGGCAACTAATGAAAAACTGTTTTTT. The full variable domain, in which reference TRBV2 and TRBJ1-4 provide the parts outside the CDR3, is EPEVTQTPSHQVTQMGQEVILRCVPISNHLYFYWYRQILGQKVEFLVSFYNNEISEKSEIFDDQFSVERPDGSNFTLKIRSTKLEDSAMYFCASSGQRPATNEKLFFGSGTQLSVL.

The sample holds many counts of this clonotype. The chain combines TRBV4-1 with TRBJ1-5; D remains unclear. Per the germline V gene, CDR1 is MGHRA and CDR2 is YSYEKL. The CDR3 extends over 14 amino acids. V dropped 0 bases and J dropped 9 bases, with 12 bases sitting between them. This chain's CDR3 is CASSQEGIIGPQHF. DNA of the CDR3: TGCGCCAGCAGCCAAGAAGGGATAATTGGGCCCCAGCATTTT.

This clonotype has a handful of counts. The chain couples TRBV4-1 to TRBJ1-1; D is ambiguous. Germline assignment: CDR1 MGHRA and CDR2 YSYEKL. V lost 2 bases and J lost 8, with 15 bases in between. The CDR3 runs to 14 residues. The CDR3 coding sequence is TGCGCCAGCAGCCAATATTTAAGCCCCAACGAAGCTTTCTTT. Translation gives CASSQYLSPNEAFF.

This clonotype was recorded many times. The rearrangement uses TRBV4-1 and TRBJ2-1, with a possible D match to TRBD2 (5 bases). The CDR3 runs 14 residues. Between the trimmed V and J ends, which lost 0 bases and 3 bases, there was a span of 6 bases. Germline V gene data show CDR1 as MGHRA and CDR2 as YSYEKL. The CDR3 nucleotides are TGCGCCAGCAGCCAAGAGGACTTCTACAATGAGCAGTTCTTC. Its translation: CASSQEDFYNEQFF.

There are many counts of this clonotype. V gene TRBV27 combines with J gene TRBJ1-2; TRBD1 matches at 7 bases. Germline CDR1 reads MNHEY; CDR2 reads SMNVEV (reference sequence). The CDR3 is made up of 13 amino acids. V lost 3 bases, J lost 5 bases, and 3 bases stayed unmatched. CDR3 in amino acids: CASSFTGDYGYTF. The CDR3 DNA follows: TGTGCCAGCAGTTTCACAGGGGATTATGGCTACACCTTC.

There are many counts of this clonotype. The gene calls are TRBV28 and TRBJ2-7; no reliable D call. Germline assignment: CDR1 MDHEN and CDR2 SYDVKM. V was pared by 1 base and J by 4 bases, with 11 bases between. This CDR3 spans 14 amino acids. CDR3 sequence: CASSLSGYQYEQYF. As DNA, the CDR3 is TGTGCCAGCAGTTTATCAGGATACCAATACGAGCAGTACTTC.

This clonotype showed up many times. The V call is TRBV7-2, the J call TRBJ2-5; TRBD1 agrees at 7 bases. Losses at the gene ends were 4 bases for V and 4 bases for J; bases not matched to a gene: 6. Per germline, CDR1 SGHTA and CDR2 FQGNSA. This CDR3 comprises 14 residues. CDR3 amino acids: CASSSLHRGETQYF. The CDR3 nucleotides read TGTGCCAGCAGCTCGCTTCACAGGGGAGAGACCCAGTACTTC.

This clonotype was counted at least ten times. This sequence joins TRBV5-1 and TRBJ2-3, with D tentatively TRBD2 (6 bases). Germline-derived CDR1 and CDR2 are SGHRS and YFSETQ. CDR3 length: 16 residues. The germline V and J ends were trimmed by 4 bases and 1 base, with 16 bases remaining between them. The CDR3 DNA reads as TGCGCCAGCAGCCCGAAATCCGGGGAGGGCACAGATACGCAGTATTTT. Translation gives CASSPKSGEGTDTQYF.

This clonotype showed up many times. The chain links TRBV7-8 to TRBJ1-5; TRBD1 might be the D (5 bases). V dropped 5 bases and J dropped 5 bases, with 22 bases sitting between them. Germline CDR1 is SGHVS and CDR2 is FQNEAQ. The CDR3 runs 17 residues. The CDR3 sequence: CASSPFQGAVRDQPQHF. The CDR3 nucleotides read TGTGCCAGCAGCCCGTTTCAGGGAGCGGTGAGGGATCAGCCCCAGCATTTT. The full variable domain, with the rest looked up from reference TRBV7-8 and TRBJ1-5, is GAGVSQSPRYKVAKRGQDVALRCDPISGHVSLFWYQQALGQGPEFLTYFQNEAQLDKSGLPSDRFFAERPEGSVSTLKIQRTQQEDSAVYLCASSPFQGAVRDQPQHFGDGTRLSIL.